The 31 T cell receptor beta chains given below trace back to one sample, sequenced in a study of response to subunit inactivated influenza vaccine. TCRdb itself ran the RT-PCR reads through MiXCR, one entry per CDR3 protein. The repertoire has 150,000 to 200,000 distinct CDR3 sequences, 9.5% to 13% of them found once; the top ten carry 9.5% to 15%. Sequences were derived from non-naive T cells sorted from PBMCs, sampled 40 to 50 days after vaccination. The source of these receptors is a man aged 50 to 60 who received an inactivated influenza vaccine.

The rearrangement uses TRBV7-2 and TRBJ1-2; 9 positions match TRBD1. V gave up 4 bases and J gave up 4 bases; unmatched junction bases: 7. Germline-derived CDR1 and CDR2 are SGHTA and FQGNSA. The CDR3 totals 15 residues. CDR3 amino acids: CASSSTGGVRYGYTF. In nucleotides, the CDR3 is TGTGCCAGCAGCTCTACAGGGGGCGTGCGCTATGGCTACACCTTC.

The chain uses TRBV30 and TRBJ1-5; D is undetermined. Germline loops: CDR1 GTSNPN, CDR2 SVGIG (reference sequence). The V end lost 1 base, the J end lost 7 bases, and 11 bases lay between the germline ends. The CDR3 consists of 13 residues. The CDR3 reads CAWSEGGRQPQHF. CDR3 in DNA: TGTGCCTGGAGTGAGGGAGGGCGGCAGCCCCAGCATTTT.

A few counts support this clonotype. J is TRBJ2-5 and V is TRBV12-3 or TRBV12-4, with D perhaps matching TRBD2 (6 bases). Trimming pared 7 bases from V and 4 bases from J, leaving 10 bases between. This CDR3 has 12 amino acids. In DNA, the CDR3 is TGTGCCAGCACGGGGGTTACAGAGACCCAGTACTTC. Its protein is CASTGVTETQYF.

The rearrangement joins TRBV24-1 to TRBJ2-1, with D maybe TRBD1 (5 bases). V lost 4 bases to trimming and J lost 3 bases, with 18 bases between them. The CDR3 spans 17 residues. Looked up from germline, CDR1 is KGHDR and CDR2 is SFDVKD. The CDR3 bases are TGTGCCACCAGTGACCCATTGGTAGGACAAGACTACAATGAGCAGTTCTTC. This codes for CATSDPLVGQDYNEQFF.

The chain has TRBV5-1 and TRBJ2-7; weak D call: TRBD2 (5 bases). CDR3 size: 16 residues. The germline V gene encodes CDR1 SGHRS and CDR2 YFSETQ. V gave up 0 bases and J gave up 6 bases, with 19 bases separating them. CDR3: CASSLDTIGESGEQYF. The CDR3 region has the DNA TGCGCCAGCAGCTTGGATACTATCGGGGAGAGTGGCGAGCAGTACTTC.

This clonotype was picked up many times. The chain uses TRBV5-1 and TRBJ2-7; D remains unclear. There are 13 residues in the CDR3. Germline CDR1 is SGHRS and CDR2 is YFSETQ. Trimming shortened V by 4 bases and J by 2 bases, and 10 bases separated the two germline ends. Here the CDR3 DNA reads TGCGCCAGCAGCGAGGACGAGACCTACGAGCAGTACTTC. Amino acids: CASSEDETYEQYF. Variable domain in full (rest from reference TRBV5-1 and TRBJ2-7): KAGVTQTPRYLIKTRGQQVTLSCSPISGHRSVSWYQQTPGQGLQFLFEYFSETQRNKGNFPGRFSGRQFSNSRSEMNVSTLELGDSALYLCASSEDETYEQYFGPGTRLTVT.

This clonotype was recorded a few times. The V and J genes are TRBV6-2 or TRBV6-3 and TRBJ1-5; no definite D call. Germline V gene data show CDR1 as MNHEY and CDR2 as SVGEGT. CDR3 length: 13 residues. V lost 4 bases and J 7 bases, leaving 11 bases between the germline ends. The CDR3 sequence is CASSWGGEQPQHF. The CDR3 DNA sequence: TGTGCCAGCAGTTGGGGTGGTGAGCAGCCCCAGCATTTT.

V usage is TRBV6-5 and J usage is TRBJ2-7; D is undetermined. CDR1 MNHEY and CDR2 SVGAGI come from the germline V gene. Trimming took 2 bases from V and 0 from J, leaving 14 bases between them. CDR3 length equals 16 residues. The CDR3 loop is CASSYRQTPSSYEQYF. The CDR3 DNA reads as TGTGCCAGCAGTTACAGGCAGACTCCCAGCTCCTACGAGCAGTACTTC.

This clonotype was recorded at least ten times. The V and J genes are TRBV4-3 and TRBJ2-6; perhaps D is TRBD1 or TRBD2 (5 bases each). The CDR3 contains 19 residues. Trimming left V 0 bases short and J 0 bases short, with 15 bases between. Germline V CDR1 and CDR2: LGHNA, YSLEER. This CDR3 is CASSQETGRSFSGANVLTF. CDR3 DNA: TGCGCCAGCAGCCAAGAGACGGGGCGGAGTTTCTCTGGGGCCAACGTCCTGACTTTC.

The chain carries TRBV20-1 and TRBJ2-5; 10 nucleotides match TRBD2. After removal of 2 bases from V and 7 bases from J, the junction contained 16 bases not matched to a gene. CDR1 and CDR2 from the germline V gene are DFQATT and SNEGSKA (reference sequence). The length of the CDR3 is 17 residues. Here the CDR3 reads CSARSLLAGEGLGTQYF. The CDR3 DNA reads TGCAGTGCTAGATCACTTCTAGCGGGAGAAGGCCTGGGGACCCAGTACTTC.

This clonotype was observed at least ten times. The rearrangement joins TRBV5-1 to TRBJ2-1; maybe TRBD1 (5 bases). V was shortened by 3 bases and J by 9 bases, with 13 bases between the two germline ends. The CDR3 totals 13 residues. The germline gives CDR1 SGHRS, CDR2 YFSETQ. The CDR3 loop is CASSSGGAVEQFF. The CDR3 DNA follows: TGCGCCAGCAGCTCGGGTGGGGCGGTTGAGCAGTTCTTC.

This clonotype was recorded many times. The rearrangement uses TRBV5-5 and TRBJ2-2; no clear D gene. Deletions cut 10 bases from V and 5 bases from J, with 6 bases between. In germline, CDR1 is SGHKS, CDR2 YYEKEE (reference sequence). The CDR3 consists of 10 residues. Written as DNA, the CDR3 is TGTGCCGGAAAAACCGGGGAGCTGTTTTTT. This gives the protein CAGKTGELFF.

This clonotype was seen repeatedly, ten times or more. The chain couples TRBV7-9 to TRBJ1-3; D unresolved. The germline V gene has CDR1 SEHNR and CDR2 FQNEAQ (reference sequence). The CDR3 is 12 amino acids. Trimming left V 5 bases short and J 4 bases short, with 6 bases between. The CDR3 DNA is TGTGCCAGCAGCCCCTCCGGAAACACCATATATTTT. Its protein is CASSPSGNTIYF.

This chain connects TRBV9 to TRBJ2-3, with D possibly matching TRBD2 (5 bases). This CDR3 contains 16 residues. Trimming removed 3 bases at V and 3 bases at J, with 17 bases between. Germline CDR1 SGDLS, CDR2 YYNGEE. CDR3 in DNA: TGTGCCAGCAGCGCCGGACTTTCCTTAAGGACAGATACGCAGTATTTT. The encoded protein is CASSAGLSLRTDTQYF.

This clonotype was seen ten or more times. CDR3 region: CASSWFELRTTRLWYNEQFF. CDR3 nucleotide sequence: TGTGCCAGCAGCTGGTTTGAATTACGGACAACCCGCCTTTGGTACAATGAGCAGTTCTTC. V is TRBV7-2 and J is TRBJ2-1, with a possible D match to TRBD1 (5 bases). The CDR3 runs to 20 residues. CDR1 SGHTA and CDR2 FQGNSA come from the germline V gene. The germline V and J ends were trimmed by 4 bases and 4 bases, with 29 bases remaining between them.

This clonotype came up many times. The chain uses TRBV11-1 and TRBJ2-1; no reliable D call. Germline values: CDR1 SGHAT, CDR2 FQDESV (reference sequence). V gave up 2 bases and J gave up 0 bases, with 20 bases separating them. The CDR3 covers 19 residues. The CDR3 DNA reads as TGTGCCAGCAGCTTAACCGGCCTACGCCGCGCGAGCTCCTACAATGAGCAGTTCTTC. Translation: CASSLTGLRRASSYNEQFF.

This clonotype was detected only a few times. This chain uses TRBV2 with TRBJ1-6; D uncertain. The ends were cut back, 4 bases at V and 10 bases at J, with 11 bases in the middle. Germline CDR1 is SNHLY and CDR2 is FYNNEI. This CDR3 is 13 amino acids long. The CDR3 reads CASSVTVDSPLHF. The CDR3, as DNA: TGTGCCAGCAGTGTCACAGTAGACTCACCCCTCCACTTT.

This clonotype came up many times. V usage is TRBV3-1 and J usage is TRBJ1-2; TRBD1 agrees at 12 bases. Looked up from germline, CDR1 is LGHDT and CDR2 is YNNKEL (reference sequence). Trimming cost V 2 bases and J 8 bases; bases outside gene matches: 3. The CDR3 covers 14 residues. The CDR3 loop is CASSQLGQGAGYTF. Written as DNA, the CDR3 is TGTGCCAGCAGCCAACTGGGACAGGGGGCAGGCTACACCTTC. The complete variable domain, with remaining parts taken from reference TRBV3-1 and TRBJ1-2, reads DTAVSQTPKYLVTQMGNDKSIKCEQNLGHDTMYWYKQDSKKFLKIMFSYNNKELIINETVPNRFSPKSPDKAHLNLHINSLELGDSAVYFCASSQLGQGAGYTFGSGTRLTVV.

In this sample, this clonotype turned up a few times. V usage is TRBV13 and J usage is TRBJ2-2; 12 nucleotides agree with TRBD2. Germline V gives CDR1 PRHDT, CDR2 FYEKMQ (reference sequence). V shed 5 bases and J 2 bases; nucleotides not matched to a gene: 15. The length of the CDR3 is 20 residues. The CDR3 DNA reads TGTGCCAGCAGCCCGACTACGAGACTAGCGGGGGAGGTAAACACCGGGGAGCTGTTTTTT. It translates to CASSPTTRLAGEVNTGELFF.

This clonotype was picked up many times. The chain links TRBV6-6 to TRBJ1-1; tentative D call: TRBD1 (5 bases). The length of the CDR3 is 17 residues. Germline CDR1 and CDR2: MNHNY and SVGAGI (reference sequence). V lost 2 bases to trimming and J lost 2 bases, with 18 bases between them. This CDR3 is CASSYRGSGAVNTEAFF. The CDR3 nucleotides are TGTGCCAGCAGTTACCGAGGGTCCGGGGCAGTTAACACTGAAGCTTTCTTT.

V gene TRBV29-1 combines with J gene TRBJ2-1, with 9 positions matching TRBD2. CDR1 and CDR2 (germline): SQVTM, ANQGSEA. With 7 bases clipped from V and 10 bases from J, the junction kept 11 bases outside the gene matches. The CDR3 length is 13 residues. The chain's CDR3 is CSGTLSGGREQFF. The CDR3 DNA follows: TGCAGCGGAACTCTGAGCGGGGGGCGAGAGCAGTTCTTC.

The CDR3 coding sequence is TGTGCCAGCAGTTTAGCGGGACTAGCGGTGACCAATGAGCAGTTCTTC. It is translated as CASSLAGLAVTNEQFF. The chain uses TRBV12-3 or TRBV12-4 and TRBJ2-1; TRBD2 agrees at 11 bases. CDR3 length equals 16 residues. Trimming removed 0 bases from V and 6 bases from J; junction bases left unmatched: 4.

The chain has TRBV7-2 and TRBJ2-2; no clear D gene. From germline, CDR1 is SGHTA and CDR2 FQGNSA. The CDR3 extends over 14 amino acids. Trimming removed 2 bases from V and 6 bases from J, with 10 bases in between. The CDR3 region is CASSLRPLAGELFF. For the CDR3, the DNA is TGTGCCAGCAGCTTAAGACCCCTCGCCGGGGAGCTGTTTTTT.

This clonotype was seen a few times. The J gene is TRBJ2-5, the V gene TRBV2, with 8 bases matching TRBD1. In germline, CDR1 is SNHLY, CDR2 FYNNEI. The CDR3 contains 14 residues. V was pared by 6 bases and J by 3 bases, with 6 bases of the junction left unmatched. CDR3 in DNA: TGTGCCAGCAGAAGACAGGGGATTAAAGAGACCCAGTACTTC. It specifies CASRRQGIKETQYF.

This clonotype showed up just a few times. The rearrangement uses TRBV5-6 and TRBJ2-3; 9 positions match TRBD2. This CDR3 is 17 amino acids long. CDR1 is SGHDT, CDR2 YYEEEE, per germline. V trimming: 3 bases; J trimming: 1 base; junction bases outside the gene matches: 9. The DNA for the CDR3 is TGTGCCAGCAGCTCCTTAGCGGGGGAGTGGGGCACAGATACGCAGTATTTT. Translated, it gives CASSSLAGEWGTDTQYF.

This clonotype was counted at least ten times. In nucleotides, the CDR3 is TGTGCCACCAGCAGAGACCCCAACAGGAAGCTAGCCAAAAACATTCAGTACTTC. Amino acids: CATSRDPNRKLAKNIQYF. The chain carries TRBV15 and TRBJ2-4; possibly TRBD1 for D (5 bases). Germline CDR1 is LNHNV and CDR2 is YYDKDF (reference sequence). With 0 bases removed from V and 0 bases from J, the gap between germline ends came to 15 bases. There are 18 residues in the CDR3.

This clonotype was seen ten or more times. The J gene is TRBJ1-1, the V gene TRBV4-2; no reliable D call. The germline V gene encodes CDR1 LGHNA and CDR2 YNFKEQ. This CDR3 comprises 15 residues. V dropped 1 base and J dropped 1 base, with 10 bases sitting between them. The DNA of the CDR3 is TGTGCCAGCAGCCAAGGGAAGACAAGGAACACTGAAGCTTTCTTT. It encodes CASSQGKTRNTEAFF.

V gene TRBV7-2 combines with J gene TRBJ2-7; 12 bases agree with TRBD2. This CDR3 has 18 residues. J gave up 3 bases and V 0 bases, and 9 bases lay outside the gene matches. Germline values: CDR1 SGHTA, CDR2 FQGNSA. CDR3 coding DNA: TGTGCCAGCAGCTTAGCGCTTAGGACTAGCGGGGAGTTCTACGAGCAGTACTTC. Amino acid sequence: CASSLALRTSGEFYEQYF. Full variable domain (outside the CDR3, taken from reference TRBV7-2 and TRBJ2-7): GAGVSQSPSNKVTEKGKDVELRCDPISGHTALYWYRQSLGQGLEFLIYFQGNSAPDKSGLPSDRFSAERTGGSVSTLTIQRTQQEDSAVYLCASSLALRTSGEFYEQYFGPGTRLTVT.

The rearrangement uses TRBV27 and TRBJ2-7; D uncertain. This CDR3 has 14 residues. V lost 3 bases and J lost 0, with 9 bases in between. The V gene's germline CDR1 is MNHEY and CDR2 SMNVEV (reference sequence). CDR3 in amino acids: CASSFRPRSYEQYF. The CDR3 DNA reads as TGTGCCAGCAGTTTCCGGCCCCGCTCCTACGAGCAGTACTTC.

This clonotype was picked up many times. The V call is TRBV5-1, the J call TRBJ2-1; D ambiguous. Per germline, CDR1 SGHRS and CDR2 YFSETQ. The CDR3 spans 13 residues. V was shortened by 0 bases and J by 5 bases, with 6 bases between the two germline ends. In DNA, the CDR3 is TGCGCCAGCAGCTTGGGGTCGAACAATGAGCAGTTCTTC. It is translated as CASSLGSNNEQFF.

This clonotype occurred many times. The rearrangement links TRBV6-2 or TRBV6-3 to TRBJ1-6, with TRBD1 matching over 9 bases. V shed 6 bases and J 6 bases; nucleotides not matched to a gene: 0. Germline V gene data show CDR1 as MNHEY and CDR2 as SVGEGT. The CDR3 spans 13 residues. The CDR3 region has the DNA TGTGCCAGCAGACAGGGGGCTAATTCACCCCTCCACTTT. It yields the protein CASRQGANSPLHF.